What follows describes a single T cell receptor (beta chain). In the authors' workflow: It was from reference gene primer amplification that nucleated cell counts were estimated. Assay: immunoSEQ multiplex PCR; the TCRdb copy retains only in-frame clones and omits some. V and J calls and clone size are copied from that table; D and trimming were computed from the DNA. The data contain about 220,000 clones, approximately 83% of them singletons. Recruits, aged roughly 18 to 89 years, lived in 25 or so US areas. Participants' own reports of clinical history determined their cohort assignment. These data originate in a study of blood T cell repertoires in COVID-19. Across the study: PBMCs, B-cell-depleted T cells, or T cells were the source of the cDNA or gDNA that made up the material.

CDR1 is LGHDT, CDR2 YNNKEL, per germline (reference sequence). The germline V and J ends were trimmed by 1 base and 6 bases, with 12 bases remaining between them. The CDR3 sequence is 14 residues long. V usage is TRBV3-1 (or the pseudogene TRBV3-2) and J usage is TRBJ1-2, with D unclear. This sequence originates from a woman aged 55-70 years who had recovered from COVID-19. Sequenced material: PBMCs or T cells enriched from blood (not recorded which). The CDR3: CASSQVQGRDGYTF. The DNA for the CDR3 is TGTGCCAGCAGCCAAGTACAAGGGCGGGATGGCTACACCTTC.